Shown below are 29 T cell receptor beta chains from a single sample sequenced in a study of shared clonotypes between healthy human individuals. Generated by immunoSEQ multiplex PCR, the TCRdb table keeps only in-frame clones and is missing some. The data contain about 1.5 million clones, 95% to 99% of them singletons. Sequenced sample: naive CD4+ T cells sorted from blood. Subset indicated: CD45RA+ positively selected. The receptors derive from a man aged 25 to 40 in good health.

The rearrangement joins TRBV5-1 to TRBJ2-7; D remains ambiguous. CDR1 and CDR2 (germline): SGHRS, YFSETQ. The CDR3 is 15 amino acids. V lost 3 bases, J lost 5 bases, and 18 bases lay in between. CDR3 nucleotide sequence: TGCGCCAGCAGCTACCACAAGGATGGTAGGGACGAGCAGTACTTC. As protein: CASSYHKDGRDEQYF.

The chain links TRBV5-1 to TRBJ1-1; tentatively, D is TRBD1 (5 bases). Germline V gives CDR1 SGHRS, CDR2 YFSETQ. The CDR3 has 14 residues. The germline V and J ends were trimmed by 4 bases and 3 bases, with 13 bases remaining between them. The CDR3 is CASSQVGGDTEAFF. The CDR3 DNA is TGCGCCAGCAGCCAGGTCGGGGGTGACACTGAAGCTTTCTTT.

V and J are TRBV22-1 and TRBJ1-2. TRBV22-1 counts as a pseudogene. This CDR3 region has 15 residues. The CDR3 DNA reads TGTCCTGGGAGCGGTCGAGCGAGAAAGACCTATGGCTACACCTTC. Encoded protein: CPGSGRARKTYGYTF.

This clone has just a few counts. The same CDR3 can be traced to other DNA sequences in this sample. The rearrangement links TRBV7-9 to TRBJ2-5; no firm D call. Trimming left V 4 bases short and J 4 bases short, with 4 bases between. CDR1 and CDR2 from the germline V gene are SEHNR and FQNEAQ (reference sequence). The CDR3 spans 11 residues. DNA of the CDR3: TGTGCCAGCAGCTGGGGAGAGACCCAGTACTTC. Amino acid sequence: CASSWGETQYF.

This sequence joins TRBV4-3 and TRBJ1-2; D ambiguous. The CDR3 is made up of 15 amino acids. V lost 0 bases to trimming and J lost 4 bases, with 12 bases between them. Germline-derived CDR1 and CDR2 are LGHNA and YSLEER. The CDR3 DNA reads TGCGCCAGCAGCCAAGAAAGGCAGGCGAGCTATGGCTACACCTTC. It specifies CASSQERQASYGYTF.

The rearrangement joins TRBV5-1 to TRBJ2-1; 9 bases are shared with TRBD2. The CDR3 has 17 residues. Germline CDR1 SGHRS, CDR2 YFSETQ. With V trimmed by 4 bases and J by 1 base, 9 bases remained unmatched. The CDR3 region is CASSPRVSGSSYNEQFF. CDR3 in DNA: TGCGCCAGCAGCCCTCGCGTTAGCGGGAGTTCCTACAATGAGCAGTTCTTC.

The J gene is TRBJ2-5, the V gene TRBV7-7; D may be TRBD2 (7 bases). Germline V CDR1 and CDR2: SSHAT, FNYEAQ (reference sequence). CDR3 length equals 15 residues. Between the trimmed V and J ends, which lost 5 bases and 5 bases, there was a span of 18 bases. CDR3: CASSQGEGRGETQYF. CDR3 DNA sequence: TGTGCCAGCAGCCAAGGAGAGGGGAGGGGGGAGACCCAGTACTTC.

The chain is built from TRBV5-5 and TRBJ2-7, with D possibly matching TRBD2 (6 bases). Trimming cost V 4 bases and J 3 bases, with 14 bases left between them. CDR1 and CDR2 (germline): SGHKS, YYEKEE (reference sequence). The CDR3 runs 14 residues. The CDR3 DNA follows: TGTGCCAGCAGCGGCACCGGGAGAATCTACGAGCAGTACTTC. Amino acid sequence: CASSGTGRIYEQYF.

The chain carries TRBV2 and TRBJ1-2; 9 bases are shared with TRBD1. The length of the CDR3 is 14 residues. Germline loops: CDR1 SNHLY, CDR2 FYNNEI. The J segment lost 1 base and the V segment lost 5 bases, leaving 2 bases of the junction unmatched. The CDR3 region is CASSTDRGNYGYTF. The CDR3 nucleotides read TGTGCCAGCAGTACGGACAGGGGTAACTATGGCTACACCTTC.

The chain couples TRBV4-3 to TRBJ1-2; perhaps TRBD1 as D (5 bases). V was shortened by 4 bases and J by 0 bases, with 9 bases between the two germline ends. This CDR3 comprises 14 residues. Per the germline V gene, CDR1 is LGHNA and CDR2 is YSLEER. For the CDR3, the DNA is TGCGCCAGCAGCCCGGGACCTACTAACTATGGCTACACCTTC. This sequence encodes CASSPGPTNYGYTF.

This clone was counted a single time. CDR3 sequence reads: CASSESTGQLYEQYF. Here the CDR3 DNA reads TGCGCCAGCAGTGAGTCAACGGGACAGCTCTACGAGCAGTACTTC. The V and J genes are TRBV10-1 and TRBJ2-7, with 7 bases aligning to TRBD1. Germline loops: CDR1 WNHNN, CDR2 SYGVQD (reference sequence). The V and J ends lost 0 bases and 3 bases, in that order; junction bases with no gene match: 5. The CDR3 loop spans 15 amino acids.

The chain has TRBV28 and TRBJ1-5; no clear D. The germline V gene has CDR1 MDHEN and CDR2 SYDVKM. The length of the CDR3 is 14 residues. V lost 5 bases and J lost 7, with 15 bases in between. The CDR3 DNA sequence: TGTGCCAGCAGTACTCAAACGGGCCGCCAGCCCCAGCATTTT. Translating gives CASSTQTGRQPQHF.

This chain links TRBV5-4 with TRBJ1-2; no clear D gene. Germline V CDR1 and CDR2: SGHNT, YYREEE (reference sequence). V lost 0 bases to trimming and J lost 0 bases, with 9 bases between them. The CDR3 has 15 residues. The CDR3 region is CASSLVGQTNYGYTF. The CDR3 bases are TGTGCCAGCAGCTTGGTTGGGCAGACTAACTATGGCTACACCTTC. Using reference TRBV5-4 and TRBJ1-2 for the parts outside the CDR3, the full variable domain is ETGVTQSPTHLIKTRGQQVTLRCSSQSGHNTVSWYQQALGQGPQFIFQYYREEENGRGNFPPRFSGLQFPNYSSELNVNALELDDSALYLCASSLVGQTNYGYTFGSGTRLTVV.

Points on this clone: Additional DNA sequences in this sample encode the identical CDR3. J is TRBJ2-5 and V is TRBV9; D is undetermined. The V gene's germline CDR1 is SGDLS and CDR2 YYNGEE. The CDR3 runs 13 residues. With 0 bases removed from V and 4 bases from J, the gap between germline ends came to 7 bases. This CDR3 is CASSVVPLETQYF. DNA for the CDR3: TGTGCCAGCAGCGTAGTCCCGCTAGAGACCCAGTACTTC.

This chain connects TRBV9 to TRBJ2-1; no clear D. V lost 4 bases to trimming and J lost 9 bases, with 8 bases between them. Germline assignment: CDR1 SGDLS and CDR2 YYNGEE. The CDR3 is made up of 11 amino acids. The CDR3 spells CASSSQSEQFF. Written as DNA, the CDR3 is TGTGCCAGCAGCTCCCAGAGTGAGCAGTTCTTC.

The CDR3 region has the DNA TGTGCCAGCAGCGTAGGGACAGGGGTGTTGGATGAGCAGTTCTTC. This encodes CASSVGTGVLDEQFF. The chain carries TRBV9 and TRBJ2-1, with 9 bases aligning to TRBD1. Trimming took 0 bases from V and 8 from J; bases not matched to a gene: 6. The CDR3 has 15 amino acids. Germline values: CDR1 SGDLS, CDR2 YYNGEE.

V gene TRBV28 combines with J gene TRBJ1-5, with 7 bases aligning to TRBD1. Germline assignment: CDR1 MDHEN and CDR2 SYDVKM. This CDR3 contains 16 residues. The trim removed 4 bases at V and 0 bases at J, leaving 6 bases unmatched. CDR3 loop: CASSSQTGNSNQPQHF. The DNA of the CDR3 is TGTGCCAGCAGTTCACAGACAGGGAATAGCAATCAGCCCCAGCATTTT.

In nucleotides, the CDR3 is TGCAGCGGTACGCAGGGCCACGAGCAGTACTTC. The encoded protein is CSGTQGHEQYF. The chain recombines TRBV29-1 with TRBJ2-7; TRBD1 might be the D (5 bases). The CDR3 loop spans 11 amino acids. The germline gives CDR1 SQVTM, CDR2 ANQGSEA. Trimming left V 7 bases short and J 5 bases short, with 12 bases between.

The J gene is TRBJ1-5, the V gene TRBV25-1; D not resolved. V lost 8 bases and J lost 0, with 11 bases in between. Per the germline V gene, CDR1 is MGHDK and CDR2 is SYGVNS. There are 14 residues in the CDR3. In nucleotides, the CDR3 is TGTGCCAGCCGCGGGAGAAATAGCAATCAGCCCCAGCATTTT. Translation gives CASRGRNSNQPQHF.

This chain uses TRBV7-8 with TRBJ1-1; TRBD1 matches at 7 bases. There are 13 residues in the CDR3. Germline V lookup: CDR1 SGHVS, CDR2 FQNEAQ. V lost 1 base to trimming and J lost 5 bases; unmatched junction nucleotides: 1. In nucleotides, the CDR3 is TGTGCCAGCAGCTTAGAGACAGGGACTGAAGCTTTCTTT. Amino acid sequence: CASSLETGTEAFF. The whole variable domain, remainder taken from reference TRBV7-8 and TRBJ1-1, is GAGVSQSPRYKVAKRGQDVALRCDPISGHVSLFWYQQALGQGPEFLTYFQNEAQLDKSGLPSDRFFAERPEGSVSTLKIQRTQQEDSAVYLCASSLETGTEAFFGQGTRLTVV.

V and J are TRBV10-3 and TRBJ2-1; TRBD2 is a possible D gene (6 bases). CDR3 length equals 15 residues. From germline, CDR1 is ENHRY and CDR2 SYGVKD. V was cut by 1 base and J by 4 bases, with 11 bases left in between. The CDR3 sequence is CAISELVAAYNEQFF. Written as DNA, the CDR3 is TGTGCCATCAGTGAGTTGGTAGCGGCATACAATGAGCAGTTCTTC.

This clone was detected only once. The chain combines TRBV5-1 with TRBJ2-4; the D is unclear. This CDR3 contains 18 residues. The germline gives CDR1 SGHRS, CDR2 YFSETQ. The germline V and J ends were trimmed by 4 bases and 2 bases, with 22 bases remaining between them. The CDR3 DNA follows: TGCGCCAGCAGCCTGGTCAGTCCCAGGCGGCGGACCAAAAACATTCAGTACTTC. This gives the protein CASSLVSPRRRTKNIQYF. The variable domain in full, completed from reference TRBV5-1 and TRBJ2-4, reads KAGVTQTPRYLIKTRGQQVTLSCSPISGHRSVSWYQQTPGQGLQFLFEYFSETQRNKGNFPGRFSGRQFSNSRSEMNVSTLELGDSALYLCASSLVSPRRRTKNIQYFGAGTRLSVL.

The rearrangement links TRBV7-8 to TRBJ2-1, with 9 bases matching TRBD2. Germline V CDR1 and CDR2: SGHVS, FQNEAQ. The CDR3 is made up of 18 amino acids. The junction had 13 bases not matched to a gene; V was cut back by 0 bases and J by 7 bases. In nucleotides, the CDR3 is TGTGCCAGCAGCTTAGCAGCGAGCGGGAGGTTTCAGAAAAATGAGCAGTTCTTC. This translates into CASSLAASGRFQKNEQFF.

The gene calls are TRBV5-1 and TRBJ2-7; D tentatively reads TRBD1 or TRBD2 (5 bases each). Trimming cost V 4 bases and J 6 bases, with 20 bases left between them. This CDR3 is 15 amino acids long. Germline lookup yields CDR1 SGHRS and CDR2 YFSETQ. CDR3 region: CASSPTGTDTLEQYF. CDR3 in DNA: TGCGCCAGCAGCCCCACCGGGACCGATACCCTCGAGCAGTACTTC.

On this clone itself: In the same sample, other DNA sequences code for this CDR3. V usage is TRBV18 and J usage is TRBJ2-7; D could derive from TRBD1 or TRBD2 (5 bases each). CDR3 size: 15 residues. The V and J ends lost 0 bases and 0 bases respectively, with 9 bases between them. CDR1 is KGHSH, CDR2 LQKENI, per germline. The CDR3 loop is CASSPPGPSSYEQYF. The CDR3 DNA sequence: TGTGCCAGCTCACCACCGGGACCGAGCTCCTACGAGCAGTACTTC.

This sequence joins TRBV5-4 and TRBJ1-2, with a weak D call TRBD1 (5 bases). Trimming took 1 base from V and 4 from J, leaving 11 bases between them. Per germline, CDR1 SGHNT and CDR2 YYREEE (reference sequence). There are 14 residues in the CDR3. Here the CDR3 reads CASSLRIRGYGYTF. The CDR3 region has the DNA TGTGCCAGCAGCTTGAGGATAAGGGGCTATGGCTACACCTTC.

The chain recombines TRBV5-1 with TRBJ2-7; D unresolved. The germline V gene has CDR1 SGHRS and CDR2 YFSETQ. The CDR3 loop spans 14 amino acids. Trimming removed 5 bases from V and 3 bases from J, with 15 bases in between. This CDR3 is CASSVGFLGYEQYF. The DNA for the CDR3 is TGCGCCAGCAGTGTAGGGTTTCTTGGCTACGAGCAGTACTTC.

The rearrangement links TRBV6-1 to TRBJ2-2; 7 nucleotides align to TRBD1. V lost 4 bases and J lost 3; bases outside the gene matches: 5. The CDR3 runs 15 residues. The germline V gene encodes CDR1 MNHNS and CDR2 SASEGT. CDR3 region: CASSVLGTDTGELFF. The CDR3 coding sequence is TGTGCCAGCAGTGTTCTTGGGACAGACACCGGGGAGCTGTTTTTT.

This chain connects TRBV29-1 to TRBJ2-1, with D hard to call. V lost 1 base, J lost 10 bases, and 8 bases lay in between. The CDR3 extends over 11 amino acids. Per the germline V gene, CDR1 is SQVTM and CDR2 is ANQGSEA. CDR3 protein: CSVEGRLEQFF. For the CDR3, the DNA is TGCAGCGTTGAAGGACGGTTAGAGCAGTTCTTC.